This T cell receptor beta chain was sequenced for a study of blood T cell repertoires in COVID-19. This CDR3 has 20 residues. Germline V CDR1 and CDR2: LNHDA, SQIVND (reference sequence). J lost 3 bases, V lost 3 bases, and 21 bases had no gene match. Original analysis: Amplification of reference gene primers provided the estimated nucleated cell counts. Only in-frame clones appear in the TCRdb table, and some are missing; sequencing was by immunoSEQ multiplex PCR. The D gene and trimming were derived from the DNA, and the V and J assignments and clone size from that table. Seen here are 30,000 to 40,000 clones, 82% observed once, and the top ten hold 40% to 50%.

Sequenced: peripheral blood. The sequence was obtained from a man at least 80 years old with active or convalescent COVID-19. The rearrangement joins TRBV19 to TRBJ2-5; 8 nucleotides line up with TRBD2. DNA for the CDR3: TGTGCCAGTAGTATGGGGGCTAATACCGGGACTAGGAAGAGGAAAGAGACCCAGTACTTC. Amino acid sequence: CASSMGANTGTRKRKETQYF. The whole variable domain, remainder taken from reference TRBV19 and TRBJ2-5, is DGGITQSPKYLFRKEGQNVTLSCEQNLNHDAMYWYRQDPGQGLRLIYYSQIVNDFQKGDIAEGYSVSREKKESFPLTVTSAQKNPTAFYLCASSMGANTGTRKRKETQYFGPGTRLLVL.